This T cell receptor beta chain was sequenced in a study of regulatory T cells in long-lasting Graves disease. Study-wide results and limits: Persistent disease was associated with favored TRBV28 usage and with favored use of TRBJ1-2 and TRBJ2-5.

CDR3 regions were amplified by Arm-PCR using iRepertoire HTBI primers to build TCR beta libraries. TCRdb recomputed calls from the multiplex PCR reads with MiXCR, one row per CDR3 protein. The data hold 200,000 to 250,000 distinct CDR3 sequences, with approximately 18% observed a single time. Germline V CDR1 and CDR2: GTSNPN, SVGIG (reference sequence). The germline V and J ends were trimmed by 3 bases and 5 bases, with 7 bases remaining between them. This CDR3 has 11 residues. This clonotype was observed many times. Its specificity is unknown. Time point: newly diagnosed GD, antithyroid drugs for less than 3 months. Construction of the TCR library relied on RNA isolated from PBMCs. This same sample was also part of a study on T cells in Graves' hyperthyroidism and ophthalmopathy.

The sequence derives from a young woman with Graves disease. The chain couples TRBV30 to TRBJ1-1; no clear D gene. Source: peripheral blood mononuclear cells (PBMCs), taken at new diagnosis, from a patient treated with antithyroid drugs. CDR3 amino acids: CAWSGDTEAFF. As DNA, the CDR3 is TGTGCCTGGAGCGGGGATACTGAAGCTTTCTTT.